These T cell receptor beta chains were read from a single sample in a study of T cells in Graves' hyperthyroidism and ophthalmopathy. TCRdb ran MiXCR on the multiplex PCR reads and lists one entry per CDR3 protein. The data contain around 97,000 distinct CDR3 sequences, around 50% of them singletons. Material for sequencing was blood. Every receptor here comes from a middle-aged man with Graves' hyperthyroidism. Both conserved end residues are part of each CDR3. D genes are given only for firm matches. A clone size is listed for some rows: how often the clone was seen (once, few, many), or a class if it is expanded.

abundance	v_gene	j_gene	d_gene	CDR3aa	CDR3nt
many	TRBV7-2	TRBJ1-6	-	CASSSWGSWDSPLHF	TGTGCCAGCAGCTCCTGGGGGTCCTGGGATTCACCCCTCCACTTT
many	TRBV11-2	TRBJ2-6	-	CASSLESGWTSGANVLTF	TGTGCCAGCAGCTTAGAGTCAGGGTGGACCTCTGGGGCCAACGTCCTGACTTTC
-	TRBV5-4	TRBJ1-4	-	CASSPAANEKLFF	TGTGCCAGCAGCCCGGCGGCGAATGAAAAACTGTTTTTT
many	TRBV5-1	TRBJ1-1	-	CASSFLDRGNTEAFF	TGCGCCAGCAGCTTCTTGGACCGGGGGAACACTGAAGCTTTCTTT
-	TRBV20-1	TRBJ2-6	-	CSARIPTYSGANVLTF	TGCAGTGCTAGGATCCCAACGTACTCTGGGGCCAACGTCCTGACTTTC
-	TRBV2	TRBJ2-3	-	CASSEGGRTQYF	TGTGCCAGCAGTGAAGGAGGGAGAACGCAGTATTTT
many	TRBV5-1	TRBJ2-3	TRBD1	CASSLGGQGLDTQYF	TGCGCCAGCAGCTTGGGAGGACAGGGTTTAGATACGCAGTATTTT
-	TRBV29-1	TRBJ1-5	-	CSVEVAGPTGPNQPQHF	TGCAGCGTTGAAGTAGCCGGGCCTACAGGGCCCAATCAGCCCCAGCATTTT
-	TRBV3-1	TRBJ1-2	-	CASSQEMTAAGYTF	TGTGCCAGCAGCCAAGAGATGACCGCCGCAGGCTACACCTTC
many	TRBV7-8	TRBJ1-1	-	CASSLSSRMNTEAFF	TGTGCCAGCAGCTTATCTAGCAGAATGAACACTGAAGCTTTCTTT
many	TRBV13	TRBJ2-1	-	CASSLGGQGYNEQFF	TGTGCCAGCAGCTTAGGGGGACAAGGCTACAATGAGCAGTTCTTC
many	TRBV5-1	TRBJ2-1	TRBD2	CASNDGTSDEQFF	TGCGCCAGCAACGACGGGACTAGCGATGAGCAGTTCTTC
-	TRBV5-6	TRBJ1-1	-	CASSFLGETEAFF	TGTGCCAGCAGCTTTTTAGGGGAAACTGAAGCTTTCTTT
many	TRBV7-3	TRBJ2-2	TRBD2	CASSLSGSTGELFF	TGTGCCAGCAGCCTCAGCGGGAGCACCGGGGAGCTGTTTTTT
-	TRBV7-2	TRBJ1-3	-	CASSRTQGLSGNAMYF	TGTGCCAGCAGCCGGACTCAGGGCCTCTCTGGAAACGCCATGTATTTT
-	TRBV9	TRBJ2-1	-	CASSPSGQQFF	TGTGCCAGCAGCCCTTCGGGACAACAGTTCTTC
-	TRBV2	TRBJ2-1	TRBD1	CASSERGAGGRNEQFF	TGTGCCAGCAGTGAAAGGGGGGCAGGGGGCAGGAATGAGCAGTTCTTC
-	TRBV5-8	TRBJ1-2	TRBD1	CASSRSSGTGAGYTF	TGTGCCAGCAGCCGATCATCCGGGACAGGCGCGGGCTACACCTTC
many	TRBV20-1	TRBJ2-7	-	CSAFLVGVGEQYF	TGCAGTGCCTTTTTAGTTGGGGTGGGCGAGCAGTACTTC
once	TRBV24-1	TRBJ2-1	-	CATSDWVHNEQFF	TGTGCTACCAGTGACTGGGTCCACAATGAGCAGTTCTTC
many	TRBV5-1	TRBJ2-5	-	CASSETEETQYF	TGCGCCAGCAGCGAGACTGAAGAGACCCAGTACTTC
-	TRBV2	TRBJ1-5	-	CASSENSYNEPQHF	TGTGCCAGCAGTGAAAACAGCTACAATGAGCCCCAGCATTTT
many	TRBV20-1	TRBJ2-3	TRBD2	CSARLAGGITDTQYF	TGCAGTGCTAGACTAGCGGGGGGAATAACAGATACGCAGTATTTT
-	TRBV5-4	TRBJ2-5	-	CASSFGGVNETQYF	TGTGCCAGCAGCTTCGGGGGCGTTAATGAGACCCAGTACTTC
many	TRBV12-3/TRBV12-4	TRBJ1-1	-	CASSFEGTEAFF	TGTGCCAGCAGTTTCGAGGGGACTGAAGCTTTCTTT
many	TRBV6-6	TRBJ2-7	-	CASSFLLSEQYF	TGTGCCAGCAGTTTCCTACTTAGCGAGCAGTACTTC
-	TRBV6-1	TRBJ1-5	TRBD1	CASSPRPDRADQPQHF	TGTGCCAGCAGTCCTAGGCCTGACAGGGCCGATCAGCCCCAGCATTTT
-	TRBV5-4	TRBJ2-5	TRBD1	CASSFDRGALETQYF	TGTGCCAGCAGCTTCGACAGGGGCGCGTTAGAGACCCAGTACTTC
-	TRBV29-1	TRBJ2-3	TRBD1	CSGFGQGTGEDTQYF	TGCAGCGGGTTCGGACAGGGGACAGGAGAAGATACGCAGTATTTT
many	TRBV20-1	TRBJ2-7	-	CSAPSPPSASYEQYF	TGCAGTGCTCCCTCGCCTCCTAGCGCCTCCTACGAGCAGTACTTC
-	TRBV24-1	TRBJ2-5	TRBD1	CASSDDRDWPWETQYF	TGTGCCAGCAGTGATGACAGGGATTGGCCTTGGGAGACCCAGTACTTC
-	TRBV24-1	TRBJ2-3	TRBD2	CATSENSGGGTDTQYF	TGTGCCACCAGCGAGAATAGCGGGGGGGGAACAGATACGCAGTATTTT
many	TRBV5-5	TRBJ1-6	TRBD1	CASSLTTGANSPLHF	TGTGCCAGCAGCTTGACGACAGGGGCTAATTCACCCCTCCACTTT
-	TRBV29-1	TRBJ2-5	-	CSVEGSRETQYF	TGCAGCGTTGAGGGCAGCAGAGAGACCCAGTACTTC
-	TRBV2	TRBJ1-1	TRBD1	CVSRTGKVGERTEAFF	TGTGTCAGCAGGACAGGGAAAGTGGGGGAGAGGACTGAAGCTTTCTTT
few	TRBV30	TRBJ1-2	-	CAWILDGYGYTF	TGTGCCTGGATTCTCGATGGCTATGGCTACACCTTC
-	TRBV9	TRBJ1-2	-	CASSVASGRANYGYTF	TGTGCCAGCAGCGTAGCCAGCGGGAGGGCGAACTATGGCTACACCTTC
-	TRBV2	TRBJ1-2	TRBD1	CASSVETGDGYTF	TGTGCCAGCAGTGTGGAGACAGGGGATGGCTACACCTTC
many	TRBV20-1	TRBJ2-7	-	CSASPGPTVGTYEQYF	TGCAGTGCTAGCCCGGGACCTACGGTTGGGACCTACGAGCAGTACTTC
many	TRBV28	TRBJ2-5	TRBD2	CASSLGGQETQYF	TGTGCCAGCAGTTTGGGGGGGCAAGAGACCCAGTACTTC
-	TRBV5-1	TRBJ1-3	-	CASRPYYVPSGNTIYF	TGCGCCAGCAGACCTTACTACGTCCCTTCTGGAAACACCATATATTTT
many	TRBV2	TRBJ1-3	-	CASSDGRSSGNTIYF	TGTGCCAGCAGTGATGGGCGGAGCTCTGGAAACACCATATATTTT
-	TRBV29-1	TRBJ2-1	TRBD2	CSVIGASGGHVVDEQFF	TGCAGCGTCATCGGGGCTAGCGGGGGACACGTCGTGGATGAGCAGTTCTTC
many	TRBV7-7	TRBJ2-2	-	CASRTEAGELFF	TGTGCTAGCAGGACAGAGGCCGGGGAGCTGTTTTTT
many	TRBV5-4	TRBJ2-5	TRBD1	CASSGTGAGETQYF	TGTGCCAGCAGCGGGACAGGGGCAGGAGAGACCCAGTACTTC
-	TRBV29-1	TRBJ1-5	TRBD1	CSRSGQLNQPQHF	TGCAGCCGATCGGGACAGCTCAATCAGCCCCAGCATTTT